The clone carrying this T cell receptor (beta chain) came up many times. As yet, its antigen is unknown. TCRdb re-called the 5' RACE reads with MiXCR, one entry per CDR3 protein. The data hold about 8,600 distinct CDR3 sequences, with 3.5% to 5.5% observed a single time. This sample was taken from a study of spatial heterogeneity in lung cancer. Study overall: For the average unique TCR and UMI combination, more than eight occurrences appeared in raw reads. General study points: Circulating ubiquitous expanded tumor TCRs were observed more frequently at resection than at follow-up.

Specified time point: sample taken at primary tumor resection. The approximately 78 donors had untreated early-stage non-small cell lung cancer. Whole RNA from tumor, nontumor lung or frozen PBMC was sequenced unsorted. Specimen: PBMCs, collected at surgery. This receptor was obtained from a male donor with early-stage non-small cell lung cancer.

CDR3 bases: TGCGCCAGCAGCTTGGCCGGGACTAGCGTTCCAGAGACCCAGTACTTC. This encodes CASSLAGTSVPETQYF. This chain connects TRBV5-1 to TRBJ2-5; 10 bases fit TRBD2. The CDR3 length is 16 residues. Losses at the gene ends were 0 bases for V and 4 bases for J; bases not matched to a gene: 6. Germline assignment: CDR1 SGHRS and CDR2 YFSETQ.